This is a list of T cell receptor beta chains from one sample in a study of T cell responses to AZD1222 COVID-19 vaccine. The table came from immunoSEQ multiplex PCR; TCRdb's copy has only in-frame clones and leaves some out. The profile shows some 66,000 clones, about 90% of them singletons. The sequences come from peripheral blood, collected on day 0 of AZD1222 vaccination. These receptor sequences come from an adult in good health. Both conserved end residues are part of each CDR3. Fields, in order: D gene, V gene, clone size, J gene, CDR3 DNA, CDR3 protein. The D gene is left open where the match is weak. Size is stated for part of the rows, as once, few or many counts, or as a class when the clone is expanded.

d_call: .
v_call: TRBV9
clone_size: once
j_call: TRBJ1-1
cdr3_nt: TGTGCCAGCAGCGAGGTTTTGGGGACTGAAGCTTTCTTT
cdr3_aa: CASSEVLGTEAFF

d_call: TRBD1
v_call: TRBV24-1
clone_size: .
j_call: TRBJ2-2
cdr3_nt: TGTGCCACCAGTGGGGGACAGGATTTTACCGGGGAGCTGTTTTTT
cdr3_aa: CATSGGQDFTGELFF

d_call: .
v_call: TRBV19
clone_size: .
j_call: TRBJ1-1
cdr3_nt: TGTGCCAGTAGTATCCCCTGGGTCGGCACTGAAGCTTTCTTT
cdr3_aa: CASSIPWVGTEAFF

d_call: .
v_call: TRBV3-1/TRBV3-2
clone_size: .
j_call: TRBJ1-6
cdr3_nt: TGTGCCAGCAGCCAAGATCCAGGGAGTGATTCACCCCTCCACTTT
cdr3_aa: CASSQDPGSDSPLHF

d_call: TRBD1
v_call: TRBV7-8
clone_size: .
j_call: TRBJ1-2
cdr3_nt: TGTGCCAGCAGCGACCGGGACAGAGCATACTATGGCTACACCTTC
cdr3_aa: CASSDRDRAYYGYTF

d_call: .
v_call: TRBV30
clone_size: .
j_call: TRBJ1-5
cdr3_nt: TGTGCCTGGAGTGTACAAAGGGCCTCTCAGGGACAGCCCCAGCATTTT
cdr3_aa: CAWSVQRASQGQPQHF

d_call: .
v_call: TRBV9
clone_size: .
j_call: TRBJ1-5
cdr3_nt: TGTGCCAGCAGCGTAGGGGAGGGTAGCAATCAGCCCCAGCATTTT
cdr3_aa: CASSVGEGSNQPQHF

d_call: .
v_call: TRBV5-1
clone_size: .
j_call: TRBJ2-1
cdr3_nt: TGCGCCAGCAGCTCAGGGATGGGGGAGCAGTTCTTC
cdr3_aa: CASSSGMGEQFF

d_call: .
v_call: TRBV28
clone_size: .
j_call: TRBJ2-3
cdr3_nt: TGTGCCAGCTTGGACGGGGGTCGGGCAGATACGCAGTATTTT
cdr3_aa: CASLDGGRADTQYF

d_call: TRBD1
v_call: TRBV11-1
clone_size: .
j_call: TRBJ1-6
cdr3_nt: TGTGCCAGCAGCTCCGGGACAGGGTCGTCCCCCCTCCACTTT
cdr3_aa: CASSSGTGSSPLHF

d_call: .
v_call: TRBV9
clone_size: .
j_call: TRBJ2-3
cdr3_nt: TGTGCCAGCAGCGTAGGAAGTGGAGGAGCAGATACGCAGTATTTT
cdr3_aa: CASSVGSGGADTQYF

d_call: .
v_call: TRBV7-8
clone_size: .
j_call: TRBJ1-5
cdr3_nt: TGTGCCAGCAGCTTAGCGCTGGCGTATTCGTATAGCAATCAGCCCCAGCATTTT
cdr3_aa: CASSLALAYSYSNQPQHF

d_call: TRBD1
v_call: TRBV30
clone_size: .
j_call: TRBJ2-7
cdr3_nt: TGTGCCTGGAGTGCCCGGACAGGGACCCTCTCCTACGAGCAGTACTTC
cdr3_aa: CAWSARTGTLSYEQYF

d_call: .
v_call: TRBV4-1
clone_size: .
j_call: TRBJ2-2
cdr3_nt: TGCGCCAGCAGCCTGGCCAGCGGCGGGGAGCTGTTTTTT
cdr3_aa: CASSLASGGELFF

d_call: .
v_call: TRBV7-6
clone_size: .
j_call: TRBJ1-4
cdr3_nt: TGTGCCAGCAGCTTAGGGCAAAGCGATGAAAAACTGTTTTTT
cdr3_aa: CASSLGQSDEKLFF

d_call: .
v_call: TRBV6-5
clone_size: once
j_call: TRBJ1-2
cdr3_nt: TGTGCCAGCAGAAAAAAACCCGGCCATCCGTATGGCTACACCTTC
cdr3_aa: CASRKKPGHPYGYTF

d_call: TRBD2
v_call: TRBV9
clone_size: .
j_call: TRBJ2-5
cdr3_nt: TGTGCCAGCAGCGCAGCAAGCGGGAAAGAGACCCAGTACTTC
cdr3_aa: CASSAASGKETQYF

d_call: TRBD1
v_call: TRBV28
clone_size: few
j_call: TRBJ1-2
cdr3_nt: TGTGCCAGCAGCCCAAAACCGGGACAGGGGGCTTCTGGCTACACCTTC
cdr3_aa: CASSPKPGQGASGYTF

d_call: .
v_call: TRBV18
clone_size: .
j_call: TRBJ1-6
cdr3_nt: TGTGCCAGCTCACCACGACGGGAATGGGGTTCACCCCTCCACTTT
cdr3_aa: CASSPRREWGSPLHF

d_call: .
v_call: TRBV19
clone_size: .
j_call: TRBJ2-5
cdr3_nt: TGTGCCAGTAGTATACGGGGGGCCCAAGAGACCCAGTACTTC
cdr3_aa: CASSIRGAQETQYF

d_call: .
v_call: TRBV28
clone_size: once
j_call: TRBJ2-7
cdr3_nt: TGTGCCAGCAGTTTTGGACGGGGTCTGTACTTC
cdr3_aa: CASSFGRGLYF

d_call: .
v_call: TRBV11-1
clone_size: .
j_call: TRBJ1-3
cdr3_nt: TGTGCCAGCAGCTCGTCCCAGAGAAACACCATATATTTT
cdr3_aa: CASSSSQRNTIYF

d_call: TRBD2
v_call: TRBV11-2
clone_size: once
j_call: TRBJ2-5
cdr3_nt: TGTGCCAGCAGCTTAGTCGGGAGGGGGGAGACCCAGTACTTC
cdr3_aa: CASSLVGRGETQYF

d_call: .
v_call: TRBV15
clone_size: .
j_call: TRBJ2-2
cdr3_nt: TGTGCCACCAGCAGGGGTTCCGGGGAGCTGTTTTTT
cdr3_aa: CATSRGSGELFF

d_call: .
v_call: TRBV5-1
clone_size: .
j_call: TRBJ2-5
cdr3_nt: TGCGCCAGCAGCTCGACTAGCCAAGAGACCCAGTACTTC
cdr3_aa: CASSSTSQETQYF

d_call: TRBD1
v_call: TRBV30
clone_size: once
j_call: TRBJ2-7
cdr3_nt: TGTGCCTGGAGCTCAGGACAGGGCTCCTACGAGCAGTACTTC
cdr3_aa: CAWSSGQGSYEQYF

d_call: TRBD1
v_call: TRBV27
clone_size: .
j_call: TRBJ1-5
cdr3_nt: TGTGCCAGCAGTTTAACTACAGGGGTAAATCAGCCCCAGCATTTT
cdr3_aa: CASSLTTGVNQPQHF